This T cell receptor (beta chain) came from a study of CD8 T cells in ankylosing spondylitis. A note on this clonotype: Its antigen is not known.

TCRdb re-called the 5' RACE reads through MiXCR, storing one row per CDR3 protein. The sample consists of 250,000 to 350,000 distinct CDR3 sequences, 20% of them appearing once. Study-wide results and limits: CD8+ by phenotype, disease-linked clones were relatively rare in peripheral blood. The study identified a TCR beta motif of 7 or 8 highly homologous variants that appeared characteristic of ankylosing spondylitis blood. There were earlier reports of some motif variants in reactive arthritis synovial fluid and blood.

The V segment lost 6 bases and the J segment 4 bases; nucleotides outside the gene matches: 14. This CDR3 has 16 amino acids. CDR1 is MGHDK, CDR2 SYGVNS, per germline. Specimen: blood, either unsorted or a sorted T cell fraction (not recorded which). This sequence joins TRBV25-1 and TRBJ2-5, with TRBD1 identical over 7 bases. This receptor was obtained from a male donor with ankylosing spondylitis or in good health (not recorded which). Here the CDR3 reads CASRETGSSNRETQYF. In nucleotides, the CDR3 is TGTGCCAGCAGAGAGACAGGGAGTTCCAACAGAGAGACCCAGTACTTC.